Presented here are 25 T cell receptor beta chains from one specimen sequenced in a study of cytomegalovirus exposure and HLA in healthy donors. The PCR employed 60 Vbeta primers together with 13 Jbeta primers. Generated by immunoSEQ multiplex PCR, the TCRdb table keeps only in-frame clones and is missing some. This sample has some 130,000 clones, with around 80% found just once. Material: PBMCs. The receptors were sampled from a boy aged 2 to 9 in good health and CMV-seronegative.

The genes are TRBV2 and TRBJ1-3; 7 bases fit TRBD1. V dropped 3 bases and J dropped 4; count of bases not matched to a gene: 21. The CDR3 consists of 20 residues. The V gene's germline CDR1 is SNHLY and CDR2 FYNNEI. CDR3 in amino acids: CASSDALGDRRNLFGNTIYF. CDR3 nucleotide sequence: TGTGCCAGCAGTGACGCCCTAGGGGACAGACGTAACCTATTCGGAAACACCATATATTTT.

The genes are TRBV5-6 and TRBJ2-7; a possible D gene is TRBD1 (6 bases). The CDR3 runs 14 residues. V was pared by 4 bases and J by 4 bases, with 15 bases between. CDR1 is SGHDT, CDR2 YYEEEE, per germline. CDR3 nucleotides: TGTGCCAGCAGCGCCCTTACAGGGAAATACGAGCAGTACGTC. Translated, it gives CASSALTGKYEQYV.

CDR3 sequence: CASSLAADTQYF. Here the CDR3 DNA reads TGCGCCAGCAGCTTGGCGGCAGATACGCAGTATTTT. This chain uses TRBV5-1 with TRBJ2-3; no clear D gene. This CDR3 has 12 amino acids. Trimming shortened V by 0 bases and J by 4 bases, and 3 bases separated the two germline ends. Germline V gene data show CDR1 as SGHRS and CDR2 as YFSETQ.

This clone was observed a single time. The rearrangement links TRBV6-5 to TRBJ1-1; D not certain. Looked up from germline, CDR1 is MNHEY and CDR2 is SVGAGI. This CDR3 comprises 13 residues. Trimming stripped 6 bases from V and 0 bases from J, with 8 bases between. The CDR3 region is CASSLQMNTEAFF. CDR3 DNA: TGTGCCAGCAGCCTCCAGATGAACACTGAAGCTTTCTTT.

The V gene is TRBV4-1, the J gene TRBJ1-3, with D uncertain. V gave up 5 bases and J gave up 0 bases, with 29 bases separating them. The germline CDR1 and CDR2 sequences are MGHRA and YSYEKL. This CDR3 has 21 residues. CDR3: CASSYLFLVRYPESSGNTIYF. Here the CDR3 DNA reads TGCGCCAGCAGCTACCTATTCCTGGTCCGCTATCCTGAAAGCTCTGGAAACACCATATATTTT.

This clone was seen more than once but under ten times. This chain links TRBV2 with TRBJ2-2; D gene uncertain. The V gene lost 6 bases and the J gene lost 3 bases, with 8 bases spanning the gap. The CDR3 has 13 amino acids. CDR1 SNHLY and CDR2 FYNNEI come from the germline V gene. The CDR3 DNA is TGTGCCAGCAGGGAGTCGTACACCGGGGAGCTGTTTTTT. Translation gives CASRESYTGELFF.

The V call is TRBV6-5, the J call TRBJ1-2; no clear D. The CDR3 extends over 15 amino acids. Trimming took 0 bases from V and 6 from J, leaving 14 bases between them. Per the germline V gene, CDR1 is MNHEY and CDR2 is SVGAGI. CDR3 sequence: CASSYSKVQFNGYTF. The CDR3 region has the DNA TGTGCCAGCAGTTACTCGAAAGTACAGTTTAATGGCTACACCTTC.

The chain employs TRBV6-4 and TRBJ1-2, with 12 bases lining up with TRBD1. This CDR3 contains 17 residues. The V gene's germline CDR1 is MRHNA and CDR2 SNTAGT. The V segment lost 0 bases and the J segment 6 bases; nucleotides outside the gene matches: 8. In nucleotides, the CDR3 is TGTGCCAGCAGTGACTCCTCCGGGACAGGGGGCGTGAATGGCTACACCTTC. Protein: CASSDSSGTGGVNGYTF.

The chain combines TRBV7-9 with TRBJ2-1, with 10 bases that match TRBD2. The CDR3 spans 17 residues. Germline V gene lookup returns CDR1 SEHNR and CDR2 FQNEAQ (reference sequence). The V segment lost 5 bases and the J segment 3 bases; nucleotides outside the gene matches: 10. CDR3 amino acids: CASSPRTSGDFYNEQFF. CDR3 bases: TGTGCCAGCAGCCCCAGAACTAGCGGGGATTTCTACAATGAGCAGTTCTTC.

CDR3: CASSPPTGVNTEAFF. The CDR3, as DNA: TGTGCCAGCAGCCCACCTACCGGGGTGAACACTGAAGCTTTCTTT. The gene calls are TRBV7-9 and TRBJ1-1; D ambiguous. The CDR3 extends over 15 amino acids. CDR1 and CDR2 from the germline V gene are SEHNR and FQNEAQ (reference sequence). V lost 5 bases to trimming and J lost 0 bases, with 13 bases between them.

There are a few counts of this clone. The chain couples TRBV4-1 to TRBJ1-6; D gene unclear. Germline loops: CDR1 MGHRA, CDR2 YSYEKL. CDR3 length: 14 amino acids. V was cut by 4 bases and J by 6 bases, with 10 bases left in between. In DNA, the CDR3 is TGCGCCAGCAGCCGTCTAACGGTTAATTCACCCCTCCACTTT. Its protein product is CASSRLTVNSPLHF.

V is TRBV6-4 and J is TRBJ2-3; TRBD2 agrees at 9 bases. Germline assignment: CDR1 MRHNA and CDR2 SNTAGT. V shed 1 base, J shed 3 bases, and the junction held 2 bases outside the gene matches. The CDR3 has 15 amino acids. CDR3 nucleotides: TGTGCCAGCAGTGACTGGCTAGCGGGGACAGATACGCAGTATTTT. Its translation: CASSDWLAGTDTQYF.

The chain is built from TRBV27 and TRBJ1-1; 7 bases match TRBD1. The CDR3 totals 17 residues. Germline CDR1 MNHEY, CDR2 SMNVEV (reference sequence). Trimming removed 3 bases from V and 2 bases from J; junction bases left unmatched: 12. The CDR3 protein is CASSFSTGSDINTEAFF. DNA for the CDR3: TGTGCCAGCAGTTTTTCGACAGGGTCCGATATTAACACTGAAGCTTTCTTT.

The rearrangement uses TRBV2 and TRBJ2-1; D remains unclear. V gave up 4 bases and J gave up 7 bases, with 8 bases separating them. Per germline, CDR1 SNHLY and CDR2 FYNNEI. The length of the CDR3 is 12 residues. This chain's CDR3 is CASSGRKNEQFF. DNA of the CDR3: TGTGCCAGCAGTGGCAGGAAAAATGAGCAGTTCTTC.

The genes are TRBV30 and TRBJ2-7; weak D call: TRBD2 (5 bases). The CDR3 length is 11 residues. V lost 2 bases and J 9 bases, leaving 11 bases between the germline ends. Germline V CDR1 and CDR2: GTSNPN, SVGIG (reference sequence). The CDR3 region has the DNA TGTGCCTGGAGTAGCTCGGCGGGGCAGTACTTC. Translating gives CAWSSSAGQYF.

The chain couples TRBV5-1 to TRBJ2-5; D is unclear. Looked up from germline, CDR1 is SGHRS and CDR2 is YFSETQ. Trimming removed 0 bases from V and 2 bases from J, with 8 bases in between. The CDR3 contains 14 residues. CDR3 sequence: CASSLVLGQETQYF. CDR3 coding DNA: TGCGCCAGCAGCTTGGTCCTAGGACAAGAGACCCAGTACTTC.

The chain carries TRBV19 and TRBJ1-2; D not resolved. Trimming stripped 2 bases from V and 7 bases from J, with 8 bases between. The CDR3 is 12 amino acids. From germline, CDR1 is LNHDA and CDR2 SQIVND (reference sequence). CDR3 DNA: TGTGCCAGTAGTATAAGTGGAGCTGGCTACACCTTC. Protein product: CASSISGAGYTF.

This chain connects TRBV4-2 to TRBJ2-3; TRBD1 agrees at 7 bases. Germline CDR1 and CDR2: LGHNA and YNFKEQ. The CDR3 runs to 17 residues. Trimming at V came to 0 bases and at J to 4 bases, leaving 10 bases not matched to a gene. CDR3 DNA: TGTGCCAGCAGCCAAGATGTGGGGGCAGGGGGTGCAGATACGCAGTATTTT. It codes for CASSQDVGAGGADTQYF.

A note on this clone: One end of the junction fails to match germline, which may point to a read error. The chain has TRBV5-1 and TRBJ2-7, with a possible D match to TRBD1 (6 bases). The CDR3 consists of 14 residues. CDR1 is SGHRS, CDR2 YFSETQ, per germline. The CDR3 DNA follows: TGCGCCAGCATTGCCGGGCCAGGGGCCTACGAGCAGTGCTTC. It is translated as CASIAGPGAYEQCF.

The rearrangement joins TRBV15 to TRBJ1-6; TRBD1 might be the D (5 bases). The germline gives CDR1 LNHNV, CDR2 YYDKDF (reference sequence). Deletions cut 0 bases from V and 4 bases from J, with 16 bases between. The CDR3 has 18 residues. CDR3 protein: CATSRDSHTEGYNSPLHF. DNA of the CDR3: TGTGCCACCAGCAGAGATTCCCACACGGAGGGGTATAATTCACCCCTCCACTTT.

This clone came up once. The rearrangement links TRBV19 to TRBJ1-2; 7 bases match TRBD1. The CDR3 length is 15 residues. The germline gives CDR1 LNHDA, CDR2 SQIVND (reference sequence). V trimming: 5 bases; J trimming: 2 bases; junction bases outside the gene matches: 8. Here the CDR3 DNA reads TGTGCCAGTAGTGCCAGACAGGGCACCAACTATGGCTACACCTTC. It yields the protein CASSARQGTNYGYTF. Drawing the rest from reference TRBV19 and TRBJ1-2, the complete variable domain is DGGITQSPKYLFRKEGQNVTLSCEQNLNHDAMYWYRQDPGQGLRLIYYSQIVNDFQKGDIAEGYSVSREKKESFPLTVTSAQKNPTAFYLCASSARQGTNYGYTFGSGTRLTVV.

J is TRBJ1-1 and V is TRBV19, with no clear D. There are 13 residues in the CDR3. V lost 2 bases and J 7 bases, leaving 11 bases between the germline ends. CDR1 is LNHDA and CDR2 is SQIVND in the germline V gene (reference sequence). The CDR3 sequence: CASSISGPDEAFF. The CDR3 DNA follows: TGTGCCAGTAGTATAAGCGGGCCTGATGAAGCTTTCTTT.

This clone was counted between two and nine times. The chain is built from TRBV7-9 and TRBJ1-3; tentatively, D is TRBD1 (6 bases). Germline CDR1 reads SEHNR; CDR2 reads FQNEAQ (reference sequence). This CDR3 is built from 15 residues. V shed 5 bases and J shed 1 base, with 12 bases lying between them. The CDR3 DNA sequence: TGTGCCAGCAGCACCTTGACAGGTTCTGGAAACACCATATATTTT. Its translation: CASSTLTGSGNTIYF.

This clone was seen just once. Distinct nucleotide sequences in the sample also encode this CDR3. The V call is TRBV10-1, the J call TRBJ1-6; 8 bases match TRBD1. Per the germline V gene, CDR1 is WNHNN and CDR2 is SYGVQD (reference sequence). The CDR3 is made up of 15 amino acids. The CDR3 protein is CASDQGARYNSPLHF. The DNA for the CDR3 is TGCGCTAGCGATCAGGGGGCGCGGTATAATTCACCCCTCCACTTT.

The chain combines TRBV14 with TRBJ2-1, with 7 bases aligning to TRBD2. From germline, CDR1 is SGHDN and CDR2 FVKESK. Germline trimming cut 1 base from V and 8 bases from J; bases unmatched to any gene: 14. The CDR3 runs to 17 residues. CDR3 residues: CASSQVRGGSLNYEQFF. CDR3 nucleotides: TGTGCCAGCAGCCAAGTTCGGGGCGGGAGTTTGAACTATGAGCAGTTCTTC.